This TCR beta chain appears in the sequencing data of a study of blood T cell repertoires in COVID-19. Looking at the study overall: Italy, Spain and the United States were the sources of the convalescent and acute COVID-19 samples. The cDNA or gDNA used as material had been derived from T cells, B-cell-depleted T cells, or PBMCs.

V lost 5 bases to trimming and J lost 5 bases; unmatched junction nucleotides: 8. The CDR3 length is 14 residues. Germline V gene data show CDR1 as MNHEY and CDR2 as SMNVEV (reference sequence). TCRdb keeps only in-frame clones here, not all; method: immunoSEQ multiplex PCR. In the table there are approximately 300,000 clones, roughly 90% of which are singletons. Seattle's enrolled individuals joined amid active infection and were then monitored longitudinally. This chain uses TRBV27 with TRBJ2-5; 7 bases are a match to TRBD1. The sequence was collected from a woman aged 40-49 years with COVID-19, enrolled during active disease. The source material was peripheral blood. This chain's CDR3 is CASSLDRAVETQYF. The CDR3 nucleotides read TGTGCCAGCAGTCTCGACAGGGCGGTCGAGACCCAGTACTTC.